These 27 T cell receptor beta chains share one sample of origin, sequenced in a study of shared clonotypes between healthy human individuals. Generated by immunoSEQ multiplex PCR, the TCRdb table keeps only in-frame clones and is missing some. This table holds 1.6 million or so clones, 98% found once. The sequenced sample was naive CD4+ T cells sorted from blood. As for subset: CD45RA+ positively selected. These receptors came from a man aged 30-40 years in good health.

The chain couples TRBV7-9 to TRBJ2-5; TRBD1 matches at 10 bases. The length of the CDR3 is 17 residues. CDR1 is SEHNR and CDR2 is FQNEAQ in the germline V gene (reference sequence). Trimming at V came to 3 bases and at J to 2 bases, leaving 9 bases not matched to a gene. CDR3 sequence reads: CASSLLLGTGAQETQYF. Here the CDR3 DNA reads TGTGCCAGCAGCTTGCTGTTGGGGACAGGGGCGCAAGAGACCCAGTACTTC.

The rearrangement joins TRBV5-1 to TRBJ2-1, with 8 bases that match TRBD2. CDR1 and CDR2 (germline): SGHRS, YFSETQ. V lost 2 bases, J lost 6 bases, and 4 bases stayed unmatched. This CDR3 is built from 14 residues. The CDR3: CASSFSGMSNEQFF. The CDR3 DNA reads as TGCGCCAGCAGCTTTAGCGGGATGAGCAATGAGCAGTTCTTC.

CDR3 DNA sequence: TGTGCCACCAGCAGAGCCAGGGGTAGCGGGGAGCTGTTTTTT. Its translation is CATSRARGSGELFF. The chain joins TRBV15 to TRBJ2-2; perhaps TRBD1 as D (6 bases). The ends were cut back, 1 base at V and 7 bases at J, with 10 bases in the middle. Per the germline V gene, CDR1 is LNHNV and CDR2 is YYDKDF (reference sequence). This CDR3 has 14 amino acids.

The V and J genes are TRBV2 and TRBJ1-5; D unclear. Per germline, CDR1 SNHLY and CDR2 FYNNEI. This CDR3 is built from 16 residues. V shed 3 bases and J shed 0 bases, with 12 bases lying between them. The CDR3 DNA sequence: TGTGCCAGCAGTGAGCAGTCAAACCTTAGCAATCAGCCCCAGCATTTT. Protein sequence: CASSEQSNLSNQPQHF.

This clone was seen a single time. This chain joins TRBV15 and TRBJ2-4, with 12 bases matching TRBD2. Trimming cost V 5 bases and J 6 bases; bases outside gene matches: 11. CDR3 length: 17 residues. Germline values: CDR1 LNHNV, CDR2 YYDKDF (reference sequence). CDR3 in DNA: TGTGCCACCAGCGAAGCGACTTCGACTAGCGGGAGAAACATTCAGTACTTC. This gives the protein CATSEATSTSGRNIQYF.

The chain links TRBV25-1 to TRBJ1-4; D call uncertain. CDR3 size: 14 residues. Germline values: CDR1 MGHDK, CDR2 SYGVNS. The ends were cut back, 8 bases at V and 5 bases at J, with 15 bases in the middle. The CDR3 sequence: CASSRDIPNEKLFF. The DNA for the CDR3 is TGTGCCAGCTCCCGAGACATTCCAAATGAAAAACTGTTTTTT.

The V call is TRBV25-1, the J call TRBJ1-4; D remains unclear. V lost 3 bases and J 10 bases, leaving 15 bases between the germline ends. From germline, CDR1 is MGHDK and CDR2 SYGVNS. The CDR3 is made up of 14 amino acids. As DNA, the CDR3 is TGTGCCAGCAGTGAGGGAGGTTGGCGTGGAAAACTGTTTTTT. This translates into CASSEGGWRGKLFF.

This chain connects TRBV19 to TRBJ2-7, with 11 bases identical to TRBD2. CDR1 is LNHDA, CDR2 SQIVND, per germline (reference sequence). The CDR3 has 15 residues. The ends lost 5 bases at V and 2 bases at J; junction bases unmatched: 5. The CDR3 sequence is CASSYGTSGTYEQYF. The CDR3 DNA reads TGTGCCAGTAGTTACGGGACTAGCGGCACCTACGAGCAGTACTTC. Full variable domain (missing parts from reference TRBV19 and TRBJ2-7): DGGITQSPKYLFRKEGQNVTLSCEQNLNHDAMYWYRQDPGQGLRLIYYSQIVNDFQKGDIAEGYSVSREKKESFPLTVTSAQKNPTAFYLCASSYGTSGTYEQYFGPGTRLTVT.

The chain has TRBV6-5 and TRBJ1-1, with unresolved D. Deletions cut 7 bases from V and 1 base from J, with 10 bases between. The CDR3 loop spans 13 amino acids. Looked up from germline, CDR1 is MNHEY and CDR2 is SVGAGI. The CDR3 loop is CASMIRSNTEAFF. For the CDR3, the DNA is TGTGCCAGCATGATCAGGTCGAACACTGAAGCTTTCTTT.

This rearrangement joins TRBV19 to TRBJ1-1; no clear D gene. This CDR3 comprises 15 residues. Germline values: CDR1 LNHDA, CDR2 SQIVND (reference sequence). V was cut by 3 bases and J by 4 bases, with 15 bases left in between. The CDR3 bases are TGTGCCAGTAGTATTCACGGAGAAGGAGGCACTGAAGCTTTCTTT. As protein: CASSIHGEGGTEAFF.

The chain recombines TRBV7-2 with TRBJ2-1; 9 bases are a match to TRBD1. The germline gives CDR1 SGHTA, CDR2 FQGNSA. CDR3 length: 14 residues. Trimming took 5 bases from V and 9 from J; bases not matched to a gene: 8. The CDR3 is CASSPGQGTGEQFF. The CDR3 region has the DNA TGTGCCAGCAGCCCAGGACAGGGGACCGGTGAGCAGTTCTTC.

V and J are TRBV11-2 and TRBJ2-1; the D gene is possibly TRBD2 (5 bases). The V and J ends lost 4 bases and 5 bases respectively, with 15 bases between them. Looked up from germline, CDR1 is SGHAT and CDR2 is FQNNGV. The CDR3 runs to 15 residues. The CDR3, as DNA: TGTGCCAGCAGCTCCTGGGCGGGCCAGAACAATGAGCAGTTCTTC. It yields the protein CASSSWAGQNNEQFF. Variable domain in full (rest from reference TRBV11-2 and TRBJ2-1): EAGVAQSPRYKIIEKRQSVAFWCNPISGHATLYWYQQILGQGPKLLIQFQNNGVVDDSQLPKDRFSAERLKGVDSTLKIQPAKLEDSAVYLCASSSWAGQNNEQFFGPGTRLTVL.

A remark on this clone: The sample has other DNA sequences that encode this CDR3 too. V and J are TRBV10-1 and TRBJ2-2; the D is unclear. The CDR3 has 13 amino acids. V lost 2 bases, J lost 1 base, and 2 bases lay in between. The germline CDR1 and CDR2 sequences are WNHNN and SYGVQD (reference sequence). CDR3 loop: CASSERNTGELFF. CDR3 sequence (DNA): TGCGCCAGCAGTGAGAGGAACACCGGGGAGCTGTTTTTT.

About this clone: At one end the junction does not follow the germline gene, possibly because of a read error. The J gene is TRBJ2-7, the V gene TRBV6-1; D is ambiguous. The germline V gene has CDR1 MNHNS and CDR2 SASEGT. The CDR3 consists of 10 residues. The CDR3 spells CASSEVGWVF. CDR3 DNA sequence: TGTGCCAGCAGTGAAGTCGGTTGGGTGTTC.

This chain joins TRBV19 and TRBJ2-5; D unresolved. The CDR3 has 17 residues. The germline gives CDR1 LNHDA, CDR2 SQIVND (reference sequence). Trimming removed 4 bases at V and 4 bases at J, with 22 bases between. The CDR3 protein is CASSTYPPQSPRETQYF. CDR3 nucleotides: TGTGCCAGTAGTACCTACCCCCCACAGTCACCTCGAGAGACCCAGTACTTC.

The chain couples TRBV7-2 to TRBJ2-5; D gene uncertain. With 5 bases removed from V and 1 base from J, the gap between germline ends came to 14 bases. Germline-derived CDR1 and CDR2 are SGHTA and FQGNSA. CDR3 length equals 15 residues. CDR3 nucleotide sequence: TGTGCCAGCAGCCGTTCCCAAGCGTCCCAAGAGACCCAGTACTTC. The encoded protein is CASSRSQASQETQYF.

The CDR3 spells CASSPWVGQGPYEQYF. CDR3 sequence (DNA): TGTGCCAGCAGTCCCTGGGTGGGGCAGGGACCCTACGAGCAGTACTTC. This chain links TRBV27 with TRBJ2-7, with D perhaps TRBD1 or TRBD2 (5 bases each). The CDR3 runs to 16 residues. Germline-derived CDR1 and CDR2 are MNHEY and SMNVEV (reference sequence). Deletions cut 5 bases from V and 2 bases from J, with 19 bases between.

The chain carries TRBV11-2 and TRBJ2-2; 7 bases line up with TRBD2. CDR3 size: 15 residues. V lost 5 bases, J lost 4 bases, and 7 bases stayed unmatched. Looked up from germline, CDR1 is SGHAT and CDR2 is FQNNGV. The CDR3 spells CASSSVSGATGELFF. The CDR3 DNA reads TGTGCCAGCAGCAGTGTCAGCGGGGCCACCGGGGAGCTGTTTTTT.

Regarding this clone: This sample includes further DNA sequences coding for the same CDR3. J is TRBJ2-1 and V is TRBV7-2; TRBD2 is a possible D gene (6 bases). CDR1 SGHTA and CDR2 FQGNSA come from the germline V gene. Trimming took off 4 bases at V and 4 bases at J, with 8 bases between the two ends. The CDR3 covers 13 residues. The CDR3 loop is CASSSGTYNEQFF. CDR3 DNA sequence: TGTGCCAGCAGCTCCGGGACTTACAATGAGCAGTTCTTC.

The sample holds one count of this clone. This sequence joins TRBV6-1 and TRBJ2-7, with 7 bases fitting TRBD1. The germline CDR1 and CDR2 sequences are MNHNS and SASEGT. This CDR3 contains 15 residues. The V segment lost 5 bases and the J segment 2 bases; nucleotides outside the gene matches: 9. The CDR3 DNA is TGTGCCAGCAGTTCCCGGACAGGTAGAACCTACGAGCAGTACTTC. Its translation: CASSSRTGRTYEQYF.

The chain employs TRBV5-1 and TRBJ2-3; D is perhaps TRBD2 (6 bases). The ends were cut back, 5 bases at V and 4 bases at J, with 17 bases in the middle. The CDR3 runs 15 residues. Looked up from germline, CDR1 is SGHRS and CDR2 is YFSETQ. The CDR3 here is CASRFGSGTSDTQYF. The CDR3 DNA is TGCGCCAGCAGGTTTGGTAGCGGCACATCAGATACGCAGTATTTT.

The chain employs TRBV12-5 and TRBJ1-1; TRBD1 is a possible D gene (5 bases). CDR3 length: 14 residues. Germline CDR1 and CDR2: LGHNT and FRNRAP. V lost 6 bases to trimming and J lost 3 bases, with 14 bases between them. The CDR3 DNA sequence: TGTGCTAGTGGCCCTGACTGGGGGTACACTGAAGCTTTCTTT. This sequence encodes CASGPDWGYTEAFF.

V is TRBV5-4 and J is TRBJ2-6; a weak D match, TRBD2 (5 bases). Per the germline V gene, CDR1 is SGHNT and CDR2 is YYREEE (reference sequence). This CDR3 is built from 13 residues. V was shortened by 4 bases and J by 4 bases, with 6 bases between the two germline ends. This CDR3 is CASSRGGANVLTF. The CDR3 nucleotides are TGTGCCAGCAGCCGAGGGGGGGCCAACGTCCTGACTTTC.

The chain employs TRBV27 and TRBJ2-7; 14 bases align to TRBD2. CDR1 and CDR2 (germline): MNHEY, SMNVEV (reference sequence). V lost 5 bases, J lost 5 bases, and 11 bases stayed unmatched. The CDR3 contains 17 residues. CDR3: CASSVPGLAGASDEQYF. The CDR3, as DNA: TGTGCCAGCAGTGTACCGGGACTAGCGGGGGCGTCCGACGAGCAGTACTTC.

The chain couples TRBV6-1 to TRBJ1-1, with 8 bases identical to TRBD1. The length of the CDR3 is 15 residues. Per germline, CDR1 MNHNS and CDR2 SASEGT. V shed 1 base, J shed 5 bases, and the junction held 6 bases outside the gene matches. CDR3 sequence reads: CASSEGTGQVTEAFF. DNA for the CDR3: TGTGCCAGCAGTGAAGGGACAGGGCAAGTGACTGAAGCTTTCTTT.

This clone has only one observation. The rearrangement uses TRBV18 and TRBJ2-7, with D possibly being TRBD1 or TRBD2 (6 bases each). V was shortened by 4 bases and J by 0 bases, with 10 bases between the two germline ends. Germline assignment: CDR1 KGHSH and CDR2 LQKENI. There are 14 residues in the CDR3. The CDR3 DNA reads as TGTGCCAGCTCACAAACGGGGGCCTCCTACGAGCAGTACTTC. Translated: CASSQTGASYEQYF.

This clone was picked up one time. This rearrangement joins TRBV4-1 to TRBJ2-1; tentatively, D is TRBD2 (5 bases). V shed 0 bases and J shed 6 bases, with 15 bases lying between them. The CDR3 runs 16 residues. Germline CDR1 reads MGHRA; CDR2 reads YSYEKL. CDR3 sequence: CASSQDPSWASNEQFF. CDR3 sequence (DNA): TGCGCCAGCAGCCAAGATCCTAGCTGGGCTTCCAATGAGCAGTTCTTC.